Detailed here is one T cell receptor (beta chain). Antigen specificity is unknown. The sample originates from a study of T cells expressing NK-cell markers. TCRdb re-called the 5' RACE reads and shows each CDR3 protein once, DNA omitted. The sample includes about 260,000 distinct CDR3 sequences. General study findings and limits: It was still unclear whether expanded NKG2C+ T cell clones were HCMV specific. The CD3+CD56-NKG2C+ fraction of a few donors was also led by these clonotypes.

Germline lookup yields CDR1 SGHDN and CDR2 FVKESK. The CDR3 is 16 residues long. Material: blood T cells: a sorted CD56 or NKG2C T cell subset, CD4+ or CD8+ T cells, or bulk PBMC T cells (not recorded which). This clonotype was obtained from a man aged 18 to 29 in good health. The rearrangement uses TRBV14 and TRBJ2-1; TCRdb outputs TRBD1, but without DNA this stays unchecked. The CDR3: CASSPRDGSSYNEQFF. Looking up the rest from reference TRBV14 and TRBJ2-1 gives the full variable domain: EAGVTQFPSHSVIEKGQTVTLRCDPISGHDNLYWYRRVMGKEIKFLLHFVKESKQDESGMPNNRFLAERTGGTYSTLKVQPAELEDSGVYFCASSPRDGSSYNEQFFGPGTRLTVL.